This T cell receptor beta chain was sequenced for a study of OX40 agonist ivuxolimab in advanced cancers. Across the whole study: Each patient was given ivuxolimab into a vein every 2 weeks, at 0.01 to 10 mg/kg.

Findings of the study overall: Among T cells, CD8+ cells averaged more expanded clones than CD4+ cells.

Profiling relied on immunoSEQ multiplex PCR, and the TCRdb table lists in-frame clones only, not all of them. The profile shows fewer than 75,000 clones, around 88% of them singletons. People who had autoimmune disease history or systemic immunosuppression were excluded. J was trimmed by 5 bases and V by 0 bases; bases with no gene match: 6. CDR3 length equals 14 residues. Germline V lookup: CDR1 GTSNPN, CDR2 SVGIG (reference sequence). Concerning this clone itself: Its antigen is unidentified.

The source material was CD4+ or CD8+ T cells sorted from blood, sampled in a trial of the OX40 agonist ivuxolimab. The clonotype was recovered from an adult with an advanced solid tumor such as melanoma, head and neck, liver or kidney cancer. The gene calls are TRBV30 and TRBJ1-1; TRBD1 agrees at 7 bases. The CDR3 region is CAWSVTGRSTEAFF. In DNA, the CDR3 is TGTGCCTGGAGTGTGACAGGGCGTTCTACTGAAGCTTTCTTT.